This paragraph covers one T cell receptor (beta chain) sequence. As yet, its antigen is unknown. The data were obtained in a study of T cell responses to AZD1222 COVID-19 vaccine. Findings and limits, study-wide: In the spike-specific TCR repertoire, nearly half reportedly target unmutated variant regions. The donor group comprised mostly white British people and more females; the analysis possibly underestimated clonal diversity.

Clones were read by immunoSEQ multiplex PCR, and TCRdb kept only the in-frame ones, dropping some. The sample includes under 150,000 clones, roughly nine tenths of them seen just once. Unmatched junction bases numbered 9, after V lost 5 bases and J lost 6 bases. CDR1 is SQVTM and CDR2 is ANQGSEA in the germline V gene. The CDR3 extends over 14 amino acids. The rearrangement joins TRBV29-1 to TRBJ2-2, with TRBD2 matching 7 bases. The clonotype comes from an adult in good health. The sample in question was peripheral blood, obtained on day 0 of AZD1222 vaccination. CDR3: CSVQTSPRAGELFF. CDR3 coding DNA: TGCAGCGTTCAGACTAGCCCTAGGGCCGGGGAGCTGTTTTTT.